Here is one T cell receptor (beta chain) with its context. This clonotype was picked up many times. Its binding antigen is unknown. No much larger clone exists at a distance of one base, and base qualities are not known. The CDR3 numbers 17 residues from cysteine through phenylalanine. Only the CDR3 region is kept as DNA, spanning 51 bases read in frame from base 1. Here V drops 5 bases and J drops 6 bases, and the junction holds 10 bases not matched to any gene. Library preparation employed RT-PCR. For sequencing, an Illumina HiSeq 2500 was employed. Clones were called with MiXCR by TCRdb after fastp trimmed the public reads at Q25, and only in-frame beta chains were retained. Rows merge per CDR3 protein into single entries with the most common DNA and genes. For this sample there are fewer than 600,000 distinct CDR3 sequences; 6.5% to 8% appear just once. Less than 15% of the sample belongs to the ten largest clones.

The sample originates from a study of response to subunit inactivated influenza vaccine (dated 2018 in TCRdb). About the full investigation: Deep quantitative T cell receptor repertoire profiling was used in the study to track responses to a trivalent subunit inactivated influenza vaccine. The research as a whole found: According to the authors, only a limited number of new T cells may be recruited by each seasonal influenza vaccination.

The V and J segments used are TRBV12-3 or TRBV12-4 and TRBJ2-2; the central 12 bases match TRBD1. The sequence derives from a man aged 50 to 75 who received an inactivated influenza vaccine. Donor details come from another sample of the same person, matched by shared clones. The sample consisted of PBMCs from blood, taken around 2 years after vaccination. CDR3 region: CASSLQGTGGQAGELFF. At the DNA level, the sequence is TGTGCCAGCAGTCTCCAAGGGACAGGGGGCCAGGCCGGGGAGCTGTTTTTT.